This passage covers 19 T cell receptor beta chains from one sample sequenced in a study of T cells generated in artificial thymic organoids. TCRalpha and TCRbeta libraries were amplified separately by semi-nested PCR with TRAC or TRBC reverse primers. TCRdb re-called the 5' RACE reads with MiXCR, one entry per CDR3 protein. This sample has 7,500 to 9,000 distinct CDR3 sequences, with around 16% found just once. Sequencing was carried out using naive CD8+ T cells from the thymus. Subset: CD3+TCRalphabeta+CD8SP T cells; for blood, CD45RO-CCR7+ naive CD8+ T cells. Receptors originate from a human donor who gave cord blood stem cells for thymic organoid culture, a cardiac surgery patient who gave postnatal thymus, or a blood donor (not recorded which).

The V gene is TRBV19, the J gene TRBJ2-7, with D maybe TRBD2 (6 bases). V was pared by 6 bases and J by 3 bases, with 12 bases between. The CDR3 has 13 amino acids. Germline V gene sequence: CDR1 LNHDA, CDR2 SQIVND (reference sequence). This CDR3 is CASSGTGYYEQYF. Written as DNA, the CDR3 is TGTGCCAGTAGCGGGACTGGATACTACGAGCAGTACTTC.

This clonotype was detected only a few times. The chain couples TRBV27 to TRBJ1-1; no firm D call. The germline CDR1 and CDR2 sequences are MNHEY and SMNVEV (reference sequence). The CDR3 sequence is 15 residues long. Trimming took off 4 bases at V and 5 bases at J, with 17 bases between the two ends. The CDR3: CASSWDTLAGTEAFF. The CDR3, as DNA: TGTGCCAGCAGTTGGGATACACTAGCCGGTACTGAAGCTTTCTTT.

This clonotype is classed as medium-sized. This chain's CDR3 is CASSLHRAIDTQYF. CDR3 sequence (DNA): TGTGCCAGCAGTTTGCACAGGGCGATAGATACGCAGTATTTT. This chain connects TRBV28 to TRBJ2-3; TRBD1 might be the D (6 bases). The CDR3 sequence is 14 residues long. Germline CDR1 is MDHEN and CDR2 is SYDVKM. V was shortened by 3 bases and J by 5 bases, with 12 bases between the two germline ends.

The chain combines TRBV11-2 with TRBJ2-7, with TRBD1 matching over 9 bases. Unmatched junction bases numbered 8, after V lost 5 bases and J lost 3 bases. CDR3 length: 15 residues. The V gene's germline CDR1 is SGHAT and CDR2 FQNNGV. The CDR3 DNA reads as TGTGCCAGCAGCGTACCCGGGACAGGGTACTACGAGCAGTACTTC. Protein product: CASSVPGTGYYEQYF.

This clonotype is medium-sized. This chain links TRBV27 with TRBJ2-2, with D maybe TRBD1 (5 bases). V was trimmed by 5 bases and J by 4 bases, leaving 5 bases between them. CDR1 is MNHEY and CDR2 is SMNVEV in the germline V gene (reference sequence). The CDR3 is made up of 12 amino acids. Here the CDR3 DNA reads TGTGCCAGCAGTAGGGGCACCGGGGAGCTGTTTTTT. Translated, it gives CASSRGTGELFF.

This clonotype was observed at least ten times. The chain carries TRBV5-1 and TRBJ2-3, with TRBD2 matching 9 bases. Losses at the gene ends were 0 bases for V and 4 bases for J; bases not matched to a gene: 9. There are 17 residues in the CDR3. Germline lookup yields CDR1 SGHRS and CDR2 YFSETQ. The DNA for the CDR3 is TGCGCCAGCAGCTTGGGACCTTATAGCGGGAGTTCAGATACGCAGTATTTT. Amino acid sequence: CASSLGPYSGSSDTQYF.

On this clonotype: This may be a read error: a much more frequent sequence differs by one nucleotide. The chain couples TRBV4-2 to TRBJ2-7; maybe TRBD2 (6 bases). CDR1 and CDR2 from the germline V gene are LGHNA and YNFKEQ. The CDR3 runs 14 residues. CDR3 residues: CTSSEDLATYEQYF. In nucleotides, the CDR3 is TGTACCAGCAGCGAGGACCTAGCGACCTACGAGCAGTACTTC.

By share, this clonotype ranks as medium-sized. The V and J genes are TRBV4-1 and TRBJ2-7; no clear D. V lost 6 bases and J 0 bases, leaving 9 bases between the germline ends. Germline V lookup: CDR1 MGHRA, CDR2 YSYEKL. The CDR3 loop spans 13 amino acids. Here the CDR3 DNA reads TGCGCCAGCAGTCCGGGCCCCTCCTACGAGCAGTACTTC. Translating it yields CASSPGPSYEQYF.

This clonotype was detected only once. Written as DNA, the CDR3 is TGTGCCAGCAGCTTAGACTCCGTCGACAGGATATACGAGCAGTACTTC. This sequence encodes CASSLDSVDRIYEQYF. The chain has TRBV11-2 and TRBJ2-7; tentative D call: TRBD1 (6 bases). Looked up from germline, CDR1 is SGHAT and CDR2 is FQNNGV. The CDR3 length is 16 residues. The V gene lost 0 bases and the J gene lost 4 bases, with 16 bases spanning the gap.

V gene TRBV12-3 or TRBV12-4 combines with J gene TRBJ2-1; perhaps D is TRBD1 or TRBD2 (5 bases each). Trimming stripped 1 base from V and 8 bases from J, with 12 bases between. The CDR3 contains 14 residues. Here the CDR3 DNA reads TGTGCCAGCAGTTTAGATTTGGGGGACGATGAGCAGTTCTTC. Encoded protein: CASSLDLGDDEQFF.

This clonotype is categorized as medium-sized (0.01 to 0.1%). J is TRBJ2-3 and V is TRBV2; no reliable D call. V gave up 8 bases and J gave up 2 bases, with 11 bases separating them. Germline lookup yields CDR1 SNHLY and CDR2 FYNNEI. The CDR3 spans 13 residues. This chain's CDR3 is CASSRGHTDTQYF. CDR3 sequence (DNA): TGTGCCAGCTCCAGAGGTCACACAGATACGCAGTATTTT.

This clonotype was recorded only once. This rearrangement joins TRBV20-1 to TRBJ2-1; D may be TRBD1 (6 bases). Germline loops: CDR1 DFQATT, CDR2 SNEGSKA (reference sequence). Deletions cut 3 bases from V and 0 bases from J, with 15 bases between. This CDR3 contains 16 residues. CDR3 nucleotide sequence: TGCAGTGCTAGTAATCCCCTAGGGGGCTCCTACAATGAGCAGTTCTTC. Its translation is CSASNPLGGSYNEQFF.

By sample fraction, this clonotype is medium-sized (0.01 to 0.1%). V usage is TRBV20-1 and J usage is TRBJ1-5; TRBD1 matches at 9 bases. Trimming removed 0 bases from V and 3 bases from J; junction bases left unmatched: 9. CDR1 DFQATT and CDR2 SNEGSKA come from the germline V gene (reference sequence). The CDR3 loop spans 17 amino acids. Written as DNA, the CDR3 is TGCAGTGCTAGAGACTCCCCCGGGACAGGGCCCAATCAGCCCCAGCATTTT. Translated: CSARDSPGTGPNQPQHF.

This clonotype is medium-sized in the sample. The chain employs TRBV7-9 and TRBJ2-1; 14 positions agree with TRBD2. The length of the CDR3 is 21 residues. Trimming took 4 bases from V and 3 from J; bases not matched to a gene: 17. Germline-derived CDR1 and CDR2 are SEHNR and FQNEAQ (reference sequence). CDR3 DNA sequence: TGTGCCAGCAGCTCCCTCGGGACGGGGACTAGCGGGGGCCCAATCTACAATGAGCAGTTCTTC. The encoded protein is CASSSLGTGTSGGPIYNEQFF.

By sample share, this clonotype is medium-sized. The chain employs TRBV19 and TRBJ1-1, with D unresolved. Germline V CDR1 and CDR2: LNHDA, SQIVND (reference sequence). Deletions cut 0 bases from V and 2 bases from J, with 10 bases between. The CDR3 loop spans 15 amino acids. The CDR3 DNA sequence: TGTGCCAGTAGTATAGATCCGGTGACTAACACTGAAGCTTTCTTT. The encoded protein is CASSIDPVTNTEAFF.

This clonotype was detected many times. This chain connects TRBV12-3 or TRBV12-4 to TRBJ2-7, with D possibly TRBD2 on 5 matching bases. With 4 bases removed from V and 3 bases from J, the gap between germline ends came to 13 bases. CDR3 length: 14 residues. CDR3 sequence (DNA): TGTGCCAGCAGTTCCCCTGGGGAGAACTACGAGCAGTACTTC. Protein: CASSSPGENYEQYF.

In its sample, this clonotype ranks as medium-sized. The genes are TRBV6-5 and TRBJ2-2; D is unclear. The CDR3 spans 13 residues. The V end lost 5 bases, the J end lost 1 base, and 5 bases lay between the germline ends. Looked up from germline, CDR1 is MNHEY and CDR2 is SVGAGI. As DNA, the CDR3 is TGTGCCAGCAGTCCCCAGAACACCGGGGAGCTGTTTTTT. It is translated as CASSPQNTGELFF.

This clonotype was observed a handful of times. The chain is built from TRBV15 and TRBJ2-5; 10 positions agree with TRBD2. The junction had 8 bases not matched to a gene; V was cut back by 8 bases and J by 2 bases. The CDR3 is 15 residues long. Per the germline V gene, CDR1 is LNHNV and CDR2 is YYDKDF (reference sequence). CDR3 nucleotides: TGTGCCACCTTACTCGGGACTAGCGTGCAAGAGACCCAGTACTTC. Its translation is CATLLGTSVQETQYF.

The rearrangement links TRBV5-6 to TRBJ2-1; 13 bases fit TRBD2. Germline values: CDR1 SGHDT, CDR2 YYEEEE. V lost 3 bases and J lost 1; bases outside the gene matches: 13. CDR3 size: 20 residues. The CDR3: CASSSETGTSGTMSYNEQFF. The DNA for the CDR3 is TGTGCCAGCAGCTCCGAAACCGGGACTAGCGGGACAATGTCCTACAATGAGCAGTTCTTC.